The 24 T cell receptor beta chains presented below share a single source sample, sequenced in a study of cytomegalovirus exposure and HLA in healthy donors. 60 Vbeta and 13 Jbeta primers were used in PCR. Profiling relied on immunoSEQ multiplex PCR, and the TCRdb table lists in-frame clones only, not all of them. There are more than 85,000 clones in the sample; 76% occur only once, and under 15% lies in the top ten. Source material: PBMCs. The receptors derive from a man aged 30-40 years in good health and CMV-seropositive.

The V gene is TRBV4-1, the J gene TRBJ1-3; 9 bases align to TRBD1. V gave up 1 base and J gave up 8 bases; unmatched junction bases: 0. Germline V gene lookup returns CDR1 MGHRA and CDR2 YSYEKL. The CDR3 extends over 13 amino acids. CDR3: CASSQGTGDTIYF. The CDR3 DNA reads TGCGCCAGCAGCCAAGGGACAGGGGACACCATATATTTT.

The V and J genes are TRBV2 and TRBJ2-2; D call uncertain. V was pared by 1 base and J by 7 bases, with 16 bases between. CDR3 length: 16 residues. Per germline, CDR1 SNHLY and CDR2 FYNNEI. This CDR3 is CASSEDHLSLSGELFF. The CDR3 nucleotides are TGTGCCAGCAGTGAAGACCACCTTAGTTTGAGCGGGGAGCTGTTTTTT.

The table lists this clone with a few counts. The chain has TRBV5-4 and TRBJ2-7; 8 bases are shared with TRBD2. In germline, CDR1 is SGHNT, CDR2 YYREEE (reference sequence). There are 15 residues in the CDR3. V trimming: 0 bases; J trimming: 2 bases; junction bases outside the gene matches: 4. The CDR3 is CASSLGPGGAYEQYF. The CDR3 region has the DNA TGTGCCAGCAGCTTGGGCCCCGGGGGGGCCTACGAGCAGTACTTC.

Here the CDR3 reads CASSRRDIGLGTGELFF. The CDR3 DNA sequence: TGTGCCAGCAGCCGCCGGGACATCGGTCTGGGCACCGGGGAGCTGTTTTTT. The rearrangement uses TRBV7-2 and TRBJ2-2; D is possibly TRBD1 (6 bases). Germline CDR1 and CDR2: SGHTA and FQGNSA. The CDR3 extends over 17 amino acids. V gave up 5 bases and J gave up 4 bases, with 20 bases separating them.

The V and J genes are TRBV27 and TRBJ2-7, with D possibly being TRBD2 (5 bases). The CDR3 totals 15 residues. The V gene lost 4 bases and the J gene lost 2 bases, with 15 bases spanning the gap. The germline gives CDR1 MNHEY, CDR2 SMNVEV (reference sequence). The CDR3 spells CASSYLGESPYEQYF. CDR3 nucleotides: TGTGCCAGCAGTTATCTGGGAGAGAGTCCCTACGAGCAGTACTTC.

This chain links TRBV7-2 with TRBJ2-5, with TRBD2 identical over 9 bases. V lost 5 bases to trimming and J lost 0 bases; unmatched junction nucleotides: 4. The V gene's germline CDR1 is SGHTA and CDR2 FQGNSA. The CDR3 loop spans 15 amino acids. The CDR3 protein is CASSPRGGYQETQYF. In nucleotides, the CDR3 is TGTGCCAGCAGCCCGCGGGGGGGGTACCAAGAGACCCAGTACTTC.

The sample holds a few counts of this clone. The rearrangement joins TRBV27 to TRBJ2-3; D gene unclear. V was shortened by 6 bases and J by 7 bases, with 14 bases between the two germline ends. CDR1 is MNHEY and CDR2 is SMNVEV in the germline V gene (reference sequence). This CDR3 has 13 residues. CDR3 nucleotide sequence: TGTGCCAGCAGCCCCAACAATGCCCATACGCAGTATTTT. Encoded protein: CASSPNNAHTQYF.

The rearrangement uses TRBV29-1 and TRBJ2-3, with a tentative D call TRBD2 (5 bases). Trimming stripped 5 bases from V and 5 bases from J, with 17 bases between. The length of the CDR3 is 14 residues. The germline CDR1 and CDR2 sequences are SQVTM and ANQGSEA. CDR3 residues: CSVKGLGEVDTQYF. In DNA form, the CDR3 reads TGCAGCGTTAAGGGTTTGGGAGAGGTAGATACGCAGTATTTT.

The chain employs TRBV7-2 and TRBJ1-1; D is unresolved. V lost 2 bases and J lost 1, with 11 bases in between. The CDR3 length is 15 residues. Germline values: CDR1 SGHTA, CDR2 FQGNSA. The DNA of the CDR3 is TGTGCCAGCAGCTTATTCGTGGGAGGGAACACTGAAGCTTTCTTT. Translated, it gives CASSLFVGGNTEAFF.

J is TRBJ1-5 and V is TRBV18; D unclear. Trimming took 3 bases from V and 3 from J, leaving 6 bases between them. CDR1 is KGHSH and CDR2 is LQKENI in the germline V gene. The CDR3 is 13 amino acids. The CDR3 reads CASSPQNNQPQHF. CDR3 in DNA: TGTGCCAGCTCACCGCAGAACAATCAGCCCCAGCATTTT.

The CDR3 DNA follows: TGTGCCAGCAGCCCGGGGCGGGGCGGGGAGGAGACCCAGTACTTC. Translating gives CASSPGRGGEETQYF. The chain has TRBV7-9 and TRBJ2-5; possible D gene TRBD2, 6 bases. The CDR3 has 15 amino acids. Per the germline V gene, CDR1 is SEHNR and CDR2 is FQNEAQ (reference sequence). Trimming removed 5 bases at V and 5 bases at J, with 18 bases between. Using reference TRBV7-9 and TRBJ2-5 for the parts outside the CDR3, the full variable domain is DTGVSQNPRHKITKRGQNVTFRCDPISEHNRLYWYRQTLGQGPEFLTYFQNEAQLEKSRLLSDRFSAERPKGSFSTLEIQRTEQGDSAMYLCASSPGRGGEETQYFGPGTRLLVL.

This clone was counted only a few times. The chain is built from TRBV5-4 and TRBJ1-1; D not certain. The CDR3 extends over 12 amino acids. CDR1 is SGHNT and CDR2 is YYREEE in the germline V gene (reference sequence). V was clipped by 0 bases and J by 8 bases, with 8 bases between them. The CDR3 DNA follows: TGTGCCAGCAGCTTGGACGGGGTGGAAGCTTTCTTT. This gives the protein CASSLDGVEAFF.

The chain has TRBV7-7 and TRBJ2-5; TRBD2 matches 9 bases. The J call may not be correct, given that the DNA end is closer to TRBJ2-7. Germline V gene data show CDR1 as SSHAT and CDR2 as FNYEAQ (reference sequence). There are 14 residues in the CDR3. The CDR3 region has the DNA TGTGCCAGCAGCCCGATAGCGGGGGCCTACGAGCAGTACTTC. Protein: CASSPIAGAYEQYF.

The chain couples TRBV19 to TRBJ2-2; D is perhaps TRBD2 (7 bases). The germline V gene encodes CDR1 LNHDA and CDR2 SQIVND (reference sequence). There are 15 residues in the CDR3. V shed 4 bases and J shed 6 bases, with 15 bases lying between them. The CDR3 is CASSNRGGAAGELFF. In DNA form, the CDR3 reads TGTGCCAGTAGTAACCGAGGGGGGGCCGCCGGGGAGCTGTTTTTT.

This clone was seen more than once but under ten times. The CDR3 coding sequence is TGTGCCAGCAGTGACTCCAGCGGGGGGGTCGGAAACACCATATATTTT. Amino acids: CASSDSSGGVGNTIYF. The chain has TRBV2 and TRBJ1-3; tentatively, D is TRBD1 (5 bases). Trimming stripped 3 bases from V and 4 bases from J, with 16 bases between. There are 16 residues in the CDR3. Per germline, CDR1 SNHLY and CDR2 FYNNEI.

This clone has just one count. This chain links TRBV19 with TRBJ2-7, with 10 nucleotides matching TRBD2. Germline assignment: CDR1 LNHDA and CDR2 SQIVND (reference sequence). The CDR3 is made up of 15 amino acids. Unmatched junction bases numbered 11, after V lost 5 bases and J lost 7 bases. The CDR3 DNA is TGTGCCAGTAGTTTATCTAGCGGGGGCCCGTTGGAGCAGTACTTC. Translating gives CASSLSSGGPLEQYF.

This clone has only one observation. This sequence joins TRBV7-6 and TRBJ2-1; 12 nucleotides match TRBD2. Germline V gives CDR1 SGHVS, CDR2 FNYEAQ. V was pared by 1 base and J by 7 bases, with 5 bases of the junction left unmatched. The CDR3 is made up of 16 amino acids. CDR3 in DNA: TGTGCCAGCAGCTTAGGGGGACTAGCGGGCGTTAATGAGCAGTTCTTC. Its translation: CASSLGGLAGVNEQFF.

This chain joins TRBV2 and TRBJ1-6; D is unresolved. Trimming pared 8 bases from V and 5 bases from J, leaving 10 bases between. The CDR3 runs to 13 residues. The V gene's germline CDR1 is SNHLY and CDR2 FYNNEI. CDR3 bases: TGTGCCAGCTTACACCCGAATAATTCACCCCTCCACTTT. It encodes CASLHPNNSPLHF.

This clone was seen a few times. The chain couples TRBV10-3 to TRBJ2-2, with 7 bases matching TRBD2. The CDR3 is made up of 16 amino acids. The V segment lost 0 bases and the J segment 1 base; nucleotides outside the gene matches: 2. Germline V gives CDR1 ENHRY, CDR2 SYGVKD. CDR3 loop: CAISESGRGNTGELFF. The CDR3 region has the DNA TGTGCCATCAGTGAGTCGGGGAGGGGGAACACCGGGGAGCTGTTTTTT.

The rearrangement links TRBV11-2 to TRBJ1-2, with TRBD1 as a possible D gene (6 bases). CDR3 length: 15 amino acids. The germline V and J ends were trimmed by 2 bases and 5 bases, with 15 bases remaining between them. CDR1 is SGHAT, CDR2 FQNNGV, per germline. Written as DNA, the CDR3 is TGTGCCAGCAGCTTAACAGCAGGGGCGGAATATGGCTACACCTTC. It specifies CASSLTAGAEYGYTF.

This chain connects TRBV7-6 to TRBJ1-4; 9 bases match TRBD1. CDR3 size: 20 residues. The V gene end was trimmed by 4 bases and the J gene end by 0 bases; junction bases not matched to a gene: 15. Germline V gene data show CDR1 as SGHVS and CDR2 as FNYEAQ. CDR3: CASSSNPYGTGLATNEKLFF. CDR3 nucleotides: TGTGCCAGCAGCTCCAATCCTTACGGGACAGGGCTCGCAACTAATGAAAAACTGTTTTTT.

The V gene is TRBV27, the J gene TRBJ2-1; 13 nucleotides match TRBD2. The trim removed 7 bases at V and 9 bases at J, leaving 9 bases unmatched. The germline gives CDR1 MNHEY, CDR2 SMNVEV (reference sequence). This CDR3 is built from 15 residues. CDR3 residues: CASTPGTSGVSEQFF. The CDR3 nucleotides read TGTGCCAGCACCCCGGGGACTAGCGGGGTATCTGAGCAGTTCTTC.

This clone showed up just once. The chain employs TRBV6-5 and TRBJ1-5; the match to TRBD1 covers 8 bases. Germline-derived CDR1 and CDR2 are MNHEY and SVGAGI. This CDR3 spans 15 amino acids. J gave up 2 bases and V 0 bases, and 0 bases lay outside the gene matches. DNA for the CDR3: TGTGCCAGCAGTTACTCGGGACAGGGCAATCAGCCCCAGCATTTT. Its protein is CASSYSGQGNQPQHF.

The V call is TRBV5-1, the J call TRBJ2-3, with a weak D call TRBD1 (5 bases). The V end lost 0 bases, the J end lost 4 bases, and 9 bases lay between the germline ends. Germline loops: CDR1 SGHRS, CDR2 YFSETQ. The CDR3 is 14 residues long. Here the CDR3 reads CASSLDRLADTQYF. The CDR3 DNA reads as TGCGCCAGCAGCTTGGACAGGCTCGCAGATACGCAGTATTTT.